Listed below are T cell receptor beta chains from one sample, sequenced in a study of chemoradiotherapy in HPV16-positive cancers. Sequenced by immunoSEQ multiplex PCR; TCRdb stores in-frame clones only, minus some. Of 1,500 to 2,000 clones listed, 80% to 90% are singletons. The specimen comprised tumor tissue, sampled from a patient who underwent chemoradiotherapy. These receptors were taken from a human donor with HPV-associated anogenital cancer. CDR3s include the opening cysteine and the closing phenylalanine or tryptophan. A D gene is named only where the DNA matches it firmly. A row's size may be missing; if present it is once, few, many or a size class.

V	J	D	size	CDR3	DNA
TRBV30	TRBJ1-6	NA	few	CAWSLGGNSPLHF	TGTGCCTGGAGTTTGGGGGGAAATTCACCCCTCCACTTT
TRBV19	TRBJ2-1	TRBD1	NA	CASSIQGAYNEQFF	TGTGCCAGTAGTATACAGGGGGCCTACAATGAGCAGTTCTTC
TRBV5-1	TRBJ2-2	TRBD2	NA	CASSPTSGGGTGELFF	TGCGCCAGCAGCCCCACTAGCGGGGGGGGCACCGGGGAGCTGTTTTTT
TRBV7-2	TRBJ2-7	NA	NA	CASSPGTRPYEQYF	TGTGCCAGCAGCCCCGGGACTCGCCCCTACGAGCAGTACTTC
TRBV27	TRBJ2-7	NA	NA	CASSLKGRGTYEQYF	TGTGCCAGCAGTTTAAAAGGGCGGGGAACCTACGAGCAGTACTTC
TRBV19	TRBJ2-1	TRBD2	NA	CASSITSSGGAYEQFF	TGTGCCAGTAGTATCACTTCTAGCGGGGGGGCCTATGAGCAGTTCTTC
TRBV29-1	TRBJ2-7	NA	once	CSVVLGTYEQYF	TGCAGCGTTGTCCTTGGCACGTACGAGCAGTACTTC
TRBV2	TRBJ1-1	NA	NA	CASSDDDTEAFF	TGTGCCAGCAGTGACGACGACACTGAAGCTTTCTTT
TRBV6-1	TRBJ1-5	NA	NA	CASSEGYSNQPQHF	TGTGCCAGCAGTGAAGGATATAGCAATCAGCCCCAGCATTTT
TRBV6-6	TRBJ1-2	TRBD1	NA	CASLLDRENGYTF	TGTGCCAGCCTCCTTGACAGGGAGAATGGCTACACCTTC
TRBV19	TRBJ1-1	NA	NA	CASSKRETNTEAFF	TGTGCCAGTAGTAAGAGGGAAACGAACACTGAAGCTTTCTTT
TRBV2	TRBJ2-5	TRBD2	NA	CASSEARGGGRLQETQYF	TGTGCCAGCAGTGAAGCGCGTGGCGGGGGGCGCCTCCAAGAGACCCAGTACTTC
TRBV19	TRBJ1-5	NA	few	CASSIKSSQHF	TGTGCCAGTAGTATAAAGTCATCCCAGCATTTT
TRBV6-5	TRBJ2-7	NA	few	CASSYNYEQYF	TGTGCCAGCAGTTACAACTACGAGCAGTACTTC
TRBV7-9	TRBJ1-2	TRBD1	NA	CASSFSPGQRNYGYTF	TGTGCCAGCAGCTTCTCCCCGGGACAGAGGAACTATGGCTACACCTTC
TRBV9	TRBJ1-2	NA	NA	CASSVGGGSYGYTF	TGTGCCAGCAGCGTAGGTGGGGGTAGCTATGGCTACACCTTC
TRBV4-1	TRBJ2-3	TRBD2	NA	CASSQKTSGTDTQYF	TGCGCCAGCAGCCAAAAGACTAGCGGTACAGATACGCAGTATTTT
TRBV7-9	TRBJ1-4	NA	few	CASSFDRMFPEKLFF	TGTGCCAGCAGCTTTGACAGGATGTTTCCTGAAAAACTGTTTTTT
TRBV5-3	TRBJ1-1	NA	NA	CARSGDQGSNTEAFF	TGTGCCAGAAGCGGGGATCAGGGATCGAACACTGAAGCTTTCTTT
TRBV29-1	TRBJ2-7	TRBD2	NA	CSAETAGDYEQYF	TGCAGCGCTGAGACAGCGGGGGACTACGAGCAGTACTTC
TRBV4-3	TRBJ2-6	NA	once	CASSAQGGTGANVLTF	TGCGCCAGCAGCGCACAGGGTGGGACTGGGGCCAACGTCCTGACTTTC
TRBV7-3	TRBJ2-2	NA	NA	CATTNNTGELFF	TGTGCCACCACGAATAACACCGGGGAGCTGTTTTTT
TRBV7-7	TRBJ2-7	TRBD1	NA	CASSLRFGTGYEQYF	TGTGCCAGCAGCTTGAGGTTCGGGACAGGCTACGAGCAGTACTTC
TRBV15	TRBJ2-7	TRBD1	NA	CATSAAAGQGSYEQYF	TGTGCCACCAGCGCCGCTGCGGGACAGGGTTCCTACGAGCAGTACTTC
TRBV6-5	TRBJ2-7	NA	few	CASSYSGPTYEQYF	TGTGCCAGCAGTTACTCGGGGCCAACCTACGAGCAGTACTTC
TRBV7-6	TRBJ2-1	NA	NA	CASSLRTPDSYNEQFF	TGTGCCAGCAGCTTACGGACACCCGACTCCTACAATGAGCAGTTCTTC
TRBV19	TRBJ2-1	TRBD1	NA	CASSTAGTAGNEQFF	TGTGCCAGTAGTACCGCCGGGACAGCTGGTAATGAGCAGTTCTTC
TRBV6-4	TRBJ2-2	TRBD2	NA	CASSLAGENTGELFF	TGTGCCAGCAGTCTAGCGGGGGAGAACACCGGGGAGCTGTTTTTT
TRBV7-3	TRBJ2-1	TRBD2	NA	CASSLVLAGYNEQFF	TGTGCCAGCAGCCTGGTTCTAGCGGGATACAATGAGCAGTTCTTC
TRBV19	TRBJ2-5	NA	NA	CASSKQEKETQYF	TGTGCCAGTAGTAAACAGGAAAAAGAGACCCAGTACTTC
TRBV19	TRBJ1-5	TRBD1	few	CASSRTGVPQPQHF	TGTGCCAGTAGTCGGACAGGGGTCCCCCAGCCCCAGCATTTT
TRBV4-1	TRBJ2-2	NA	NA	CASSGTLANGELFF	TGCGCCAGCAGTGGTACGTTGGCCAACGGGGAGCTGTTTTTT
TRBV9	TRBJ2-5	TRBD2	NA	CASSVAPAGGRYQETQYF	TGTGCCAGCAGCGTAGCTCCAGCGGGGGGCAGGTACCAAGAGACCCAGTACTTC
TRBV10-1	TRBJ2-3	TRBD2	few	CASSESGWTSTQYF	TGCGCCAGCAGTGAGTCCGGATGGACTAGCACGCAGTATTTT
TRBV19	TRBJ2-3	NA	once	CASTPTSTDTQYF	TGTGCCAGTACCCCGACTAGCACAGATACGCAGTATTTT
TRBV7-4	TRBJ1-1	NA	few	CASSFYRGVSTEAFF	TGTGCCAGCAGCTTTTATAGGGGGGTGAGCACTGAAGCTTTCTTT
TRBV27	TRBJ2-3	TRBD2	NA	CASGKISSGGSTDTQYF	TGTGCCAGCGGAAAGATTTCTAGCGGGGGGAGCACAGATACGCAGTATTTT
TRBV10-3	TRBJ2-2	NA	NA	CAIGQSFRELFF	TGTGCCATAGGACAATCATTCCGGGAGCTGTTTTTT
TRBV9	TRBJ1-1	NA	NA	CASTRSGDTEAFF	TGTGCCAGCACGCGCAGTGGGGACACTGAAGCTTTCTTT
TRBV11-2	TRBJ2-7	TRBD1	once	CASSFTSGTGGNEQYF	TGTGCCAGCAGCTTTACATCCGGGACAGGAGGCAACGAGCAGTACTTC
TRBV6-5	TRBJ2-6	NA	NA	CASSYAGSSGANVLTF	TGTGCCAGCAGTTACGCTGGCAGCTCTGGGGCCAACGTCCTGACTTTC
TRBV29-1	TRBJ1-2	NA	NA	CSVVTFSSANYGYTF	TGCAGCGTTGTAACGTTTTCGTCAGCTAACTATGGCTACACCTTC
TRBV19	TRBJ2-7	NA	NA	CASSIDRVSDEQYF	TGTGCCAGTAGTATAGATAGAGTGTCCGACGAGCAGTACTTC
TRBV7-2	TRBJ2-2	TRBD1	NA	CASSPLWGQGDTGELFF	TGTGCCAGCAGCCCCCTGTGGGGACAGGGGGACACCGGGGAGCTGTTTTTT
TRBV21-1	TRBJ2-7	NA	NA	CASWGRGAYEQYF	NA
TRBV2	TRBJ2-5	NA	NA	CASTPTGIVRETQYF	TGTGCCAGCACCCCAACAGGGATAGTCCGAGAGACCCAGTACTTC
TRBV7-9	TRBJ1-1	NA	few	CASSTSGGEGNTEAFF	TGTGCCAGCAGCACGTCGGGGGGAGAAGGGAACACTGAAGCTTTCTTT
TRBV29-1	TRBJ2-6	TRBD2	NA	CSAREGTGANVLTF	TGCAGCGCCCGGGAGGGGACTGGGGCCAACGTCCTGACTTTC
TRBV7-3	TRBJ2-5	TRBD2	NA	CASSLAGGETQYF	TGTGCCAGCAGCTTAGCGGGGGGGGAGACCCAGTACTTC
TRBV7-2	TRBJ1-1	TRBD1	NA	CASSHRGASEAFF	TGTGCCAGCAGCCACAGGGGGGCGTCCGAAGCTTTCTTT
TRBV25-1	TRBJ1-1	NA	NA	CASTAPLGGAFF	TGTGCCAGCACCGCTCCCCTGGGGGGAGCTTTCTTT
TRBV16	TRBJ1-3	NA	NA	CASSQAGTGNTIYF	TGTGCCAGCAGCCAAGCAGGGACTGGAAACACCATATATTTT
TRBV19	TRBJ1-3	NA	NA	CASTLGGSIYF	TGTGCCAGCACCCTCGGGGGTTCCATATATTTT
TRBV7-9	TRBJ1-1	NA	NA	CASSLGGLGAEAFF	TGTGCCAGCAGCTTGGGGGGTCTCGGCGCTGAAGCTTTCTTT
TRBV4-2	TRBJ2-2	TRBD2	few	CASSQDWSGGYTGELFF	TGTGCCAGCAGCCAAGATTGGAGCGGGGGGTACACCGGGGAGCTGTTTTTT
TRBV9	TRBJ2-7	NA	NA	CASSVGDASYEQYF	TGTGCCAGCAGCGTGGGGGACGCCTCCTACGAGCAGTACTTC
TRBV30	TRBJ2-7	TRBD2	NA	CAWSMGTTTYEQYF	TGTGCCTGGAGTATGGGGACTACTACCTACGAGCAGTACTTC
TRBV7-9	TRBJ1-3	NA	NA	CASSFNSAGASGNTIYF	TGTGCCAGCAGCTTCAATTCCGCCGGAGCCTCTGGAAACACCATATATTTT